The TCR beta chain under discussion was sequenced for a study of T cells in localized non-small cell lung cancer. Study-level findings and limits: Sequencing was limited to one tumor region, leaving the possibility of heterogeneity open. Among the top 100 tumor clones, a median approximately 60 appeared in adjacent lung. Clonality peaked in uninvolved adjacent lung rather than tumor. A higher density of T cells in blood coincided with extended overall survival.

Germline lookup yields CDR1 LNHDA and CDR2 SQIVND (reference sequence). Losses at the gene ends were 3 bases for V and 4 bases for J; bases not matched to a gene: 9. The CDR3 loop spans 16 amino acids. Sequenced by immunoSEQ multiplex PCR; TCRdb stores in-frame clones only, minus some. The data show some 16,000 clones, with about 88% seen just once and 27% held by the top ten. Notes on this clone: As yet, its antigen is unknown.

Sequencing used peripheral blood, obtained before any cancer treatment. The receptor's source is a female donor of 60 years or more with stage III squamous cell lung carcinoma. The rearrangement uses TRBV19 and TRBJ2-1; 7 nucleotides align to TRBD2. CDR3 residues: CASSIVRDYLYNEQFF. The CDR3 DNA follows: TGTGCCAGTAGTATCGTCAGGGACTACCTATACAATGAGCAGTTCTTC.